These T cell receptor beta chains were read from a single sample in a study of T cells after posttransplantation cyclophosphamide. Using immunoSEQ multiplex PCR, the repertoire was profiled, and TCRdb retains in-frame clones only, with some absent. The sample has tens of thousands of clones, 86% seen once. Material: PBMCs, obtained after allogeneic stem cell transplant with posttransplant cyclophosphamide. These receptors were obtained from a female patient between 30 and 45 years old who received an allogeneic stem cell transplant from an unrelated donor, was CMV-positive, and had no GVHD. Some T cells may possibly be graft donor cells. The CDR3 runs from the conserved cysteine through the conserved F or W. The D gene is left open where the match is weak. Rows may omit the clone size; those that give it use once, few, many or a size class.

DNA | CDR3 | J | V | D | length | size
TGTGCCAGCAGTAAAACGCGGGGCTACGAGCAGTACTTC | CASSKTRGYEQYF | TRBJ2-7 | TRBV27 | NA | 13 | NA
TGTGCCATCAGCCGCAGGGCGTCTCACACAGATACGCAGTATTTT | CAISRRASHTDTQYF | TRBJ2-3 | TRBV10-3 | NA | 15 | NA
TGTGCTAGTGGTTGGGGACAGACAAGCACAGATACGCAGTATTTT | CASGWGQTSTDTQYF | TRBJ2-3 | TRBV12-5 | TRBD1 | 15 | NA
TGTGCCTGGAAGGACCATGGCGGGCCAGATACGCAGTATTTT | CAWKDHGGPDTQYF | TRBJ2-3 | TRBV30 | NA | 14 | once
TGTGCCAGCACTGAGACAGGGGGCTTGGCCAAAAACATTCAGTACTTC | CASTETGGLAKNIQYF | TRBJ2-4 | TRBV2 | TRBD1 | 16 | NA
TGTGCCAGCAGGCGAGGGACAGGGGGAGCTTATAGCAATCAGCCCCAGCATTTT | CASRRGTGGAYSNQPQHF | TRBJ1-5 | TRBV27 | TRBD1 | 18 | NA
TGCGCCAGCAGCCAAGGTTCCAGGGATCATTCACCCCTCCACTTT | CASSQGSRDHSPLHF | TRBJ1-6 | TRBV4-3 | NA | 15 | NA
TGTGCCAGTAGTATCACCGGGACAGAATACGAGCAGTACTTC | CASSITGTEYEQYF | TRBJ2-7 | TRBV19 | TRBD1 | 14 | NA
TGTGCCAGTAGTCCCTCGGGGAGCCTCTATGGCTACACCTTC | CASSPSGSLYGYTF | TRBJ1-2 | TRBV19 | NA | 14 | once
TGTGCCAGCAGCTTAGAGGCCAGCGAGAATGAGCAGTTCTTC | CASSLEASENEQFF | TRBJ2-1 | TRBV13 | NA | 14 | NA
TGTGCCAGCAGTTTATGGGCAGGGGGCTGGAGTGAAGCTTTCTTT | CASSLWAGGWSEAFF | TRBJ1-1 | TRBV27 | TRBD1 | 15 | NA
TGTGCCAGCAGTGGACAAGGGGAGGTTGCCTACGAGCAGTACTTC | CASSGQGEVAYEQYF | TRBJ2-7 | TRBV2 | NA | 15 | NA
TGTGCCAGCAGCTTCCCACAAGAGACCCAGTACTTC | CASSFPQETQYF | TRBJ2-5 | TRBV5-6 | NA | 12 | NA
TGCGCCAGCAGCTTGACAGGGGGCGCGGACACCGGGGAGCTGTTTTTT | CASSLTGGADTGELFF | TRBJ2-2 | TRBV5-1 | TRBD1 | 16 | NA
TGTGCCAGCAGCTTGAGCACGCAACAAGAGACCCAGTACTTC | CASSLSTQQETQYF | TRBJ2-5 | TRBV5-4 | NA | 14 | NA
TGTGCCAGCAGACTACCCCCGGACAGGTTCCATAATTCACCCCTCCACTTT | CASRLPPDRFHNSPLHF | TRBJ1-6 | TRBV11-2 | TRBD1 | 17 | NA
TGTGCCAGCAGTTACGCAGGACAGGGGGGGACTGAAGCTTTCTTT | CASSYAGQGGTEAFF | TRBJ1-1 | TRBV6-5 | TRBD1 | 15 | NA